These 8 T cell receptor beta chains came from one sample sequenced in a study of blood T cell repertoires in COVID-19. Some clones are missing from TCRdb's copy, which holds only in-frame ones; the method was immunoSEQ multiplex PCR. The data hold 150,000 or so clones, with 91% observed a single time. The source material was peripheral blood. The receptors come from a man aged 45-65 years with acute or convalescent COVID-19.

The V call is TRBV28, the J call TRBJ1-6; maybe TRBD1 (5 bases). The CDR3 covers 15 residues. V was clipped by 8 bases and J by 8 bases, with 19 bases between them. Germline loops: CDR1 MDHEN, CDR2 SYDVKM. The CDR3 loop is CASHDQGQWDSPLHF. DNA for the CDR3: TGTGCCAGCCATGACCAGGGCCAGTGGGATTCACCCCTCCACTTT.

This chain links TRBV4-2 with TRBJ2-1; 12 nucleotides agree with TRBD2. J lost 6 bases, V lost 0 bases, and 6 bases had no gene match. The CDR3 is made up of 17 amino acids. CDR1 LGHNA and CDR2 YNFKEQ come from the germline V gene. As DNA, the CDR3 is TGTGCCAGCAGCCAAGATTCCCAGACTAGCGGGAGCAATGAGCAGTTCTTC. This sequence encodes CASSQDSQTSGSNEQFF.

This chain uses TRBV5-6 with TRBJ2-1; 8 bases match TRBD2. Germline values: CDR1 SGHDT, CDR2 YYEEEE. The J segment lost 3 bases and the V segment lost 4 bases, leaving 9 bases of the junction unmatched. The CDR3 is 16 residues long. The CDR3 loop is CASSPFGRAFYNEQFF. CDR3 coding DNA: TGTGCCAGCAGCCCTTTCGGGAGGGCATTCTACAATGAGCAGTTCTTC.

The chain employs TRBV19 and TRBJ1-2; 11 bases are shared with TRBD1. Germline CDR1 reads LNHDA; CDR2 reads SQIVND (reference sequence). The CDR3 has 16 amino acids. The junction had 6 bases not matched to a gene; V was cut back by 3 bases and J by 3 bases. The CDR3 nucleotides read TGTGCCAGTAGTATCCTCGGACAGGGGGCCCACTATGGCTACACCTTC. It codes for CASSILGQGAHYGYTF.

V usage is TRBV7-9 and J usage is TRBJ2-2; D is perhaps TRBD1 (6 bases). The V and J ends lost 5 bases and 2 bases respectively, with 15 bases between them. Germline CDR1 SEHNR, CDR2 FQNEAQ (reference sequence). This CDR3 has 16 amino acids. Here the CDR3 reads CASSRSQGPNTGELFF. The CDR3 coding sequence is TGTGCCAGCAGCCGATCCCAGGGGCCTAACACCGGGGAGCTGTTTTTT.

V usage is TRBV3-1 (or the pseudogene TRBV3-2) and J usage is TRBJ2-3, with D possibly being TRBD1 (6 bases). V was cut by 2 bases and J by 3 bases, with 15 bases left in between. Germline assignment: CDR1 LGHDT and CDR2 YNNKEL (reference sequence). The CDR3 totals 16 residues. Written as DNA, the CDR3 is TGTGCCAGCAGCCAAAACCCCCCAGGGGCAACAGATACGCAGTATTTT. This gives the protein CASSQNPPGATDTQYF.

The rearrangement uses TRBV29-1 and TRBJ2-7; tentative D call: TRBD2 (6 bases). Germline-derived CDR1 and CDR2 are SQVTM and ANQGSEA. V dropped 7 bases and J dropped 3 bases, with 16 bases sitting between them. This CDR3 is 13 amino acids long. The CDR3 here is CSAGEAEYYEQYF. The CDR3, as DNA: TGCAGCGCCGGGGAGGCGGAATACTACGAGCAGTACTTC.

The chain links TRBV7-2 to TRBJ1-6, with TRBD1 matching 9 bases. The J segment lost 9 bases and the V segment lost 5 bases, leaving 17 bases of the junction unmatched. This CDR3 region has 18 residues. Germline V gene lookup returns CDR1 SGHTA and CDR2 FQGNSA. For the CDR3, the DNA is TGTGCCAGCAGCGCCCGGGACAGGGCGAGAACTAGAATTTCACCCCTCCACTTT. This encodes CASSARDRARTRISPLHF.